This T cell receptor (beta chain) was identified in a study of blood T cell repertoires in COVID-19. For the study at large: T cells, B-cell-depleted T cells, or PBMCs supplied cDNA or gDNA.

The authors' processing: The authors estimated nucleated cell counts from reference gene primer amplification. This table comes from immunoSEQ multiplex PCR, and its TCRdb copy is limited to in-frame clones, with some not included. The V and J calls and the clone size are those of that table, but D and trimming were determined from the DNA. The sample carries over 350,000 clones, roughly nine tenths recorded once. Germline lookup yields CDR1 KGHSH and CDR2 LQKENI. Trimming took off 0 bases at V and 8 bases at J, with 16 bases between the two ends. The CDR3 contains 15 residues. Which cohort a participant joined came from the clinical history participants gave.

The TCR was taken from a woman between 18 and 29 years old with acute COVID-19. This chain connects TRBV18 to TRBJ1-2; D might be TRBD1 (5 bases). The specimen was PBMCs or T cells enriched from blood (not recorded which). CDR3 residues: CASSPPGAMYLGYTF. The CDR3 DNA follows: TGTGCCAGCTCACCACCAGGGGCGATGTACTTGGGCTACACCTTC.